What follows are 8 T cell receptor beta chains derived from one specimen sequenced in a study of T cell changes during pregnancy in multiple sclerosis. Some clones are missing from TCRdb's copy, which holds only in-frame ones; the method was immunoSEQ multiplex PCR. The sample consists of approximately 110,000 clones, roughly nine tenths of them appearing once. The sequenced sample was peripheral blood, obtained after pregnancy. Receptors originate from a female donor with multiple sclerosis, enrolled in a pregnancy study.

This chain joins TRBV11-2 and TRBJ2-3, with 7 bases lining up with TRBD2. Germline CDR1 SGHAT, CDR2 FQNNGV. V lost 0 bases and J lost 0; bases outside the gene matches: 12. The CDR3 totals 19 residues. The CDR3 DNA reads TGTGCCAGCAGCTTAGATCCGGGACTACTAGATAAGAGCACAGATACGCAGTATTTT. It specifies CASSLDPGLLDKSTDTQYF. Together with reference TRBV11-2 and TRBJ2-3, the CDR3 gives the full variable domain: EAGVAQSPRYKIIEKRQSVAFWCNPISGHATLYWYQQILGQGPKLLIQFQNNGVVDDSQLPKDRFSAERLKGVDSTLKIQPAKLEDSAVYLCASSLDPGLLDKSTDTQYFGPGTRLTVL.

The chain recombines TRBV4-1 with TRBJ1-1; TRBD1 aligns across 12 bases. This CDR3 is built from 15 residues. Germline CDR1 and CDR2: MGHRA and YSYEKL. V shed 3 bases and J 5 bases; nucleotides not matched to a gene: 4. The CDR3 region is CASSQGQGAGTEAFF. The CDR3 coding sequence is TGCGCCAGCAGCCAGGGACAGGGGGCCGGGACTGAAGCTTTCTTT.

This clone was counted a few times. The chain has TRBV18 and TRBJ1-3; 12 positions agree with TRBD1. The CDR3 length is 16 residues. J gave up 7 bases and V 2 bases, and 6 bases lay outside the gene matches. The germline CDR1 and CDR2 sequences are KGHSH and LQKENI. Here the CDR3 reads CASSPIGTGGLNTIYF. The CDR3 coding sequence is TGTGCCAGCTCACCAATCGGGACAGGGGGCCTCAACACCATATATTTT.

The chain has TRBV7-3 and TRBJ2-1, with D perhaps matching TRBD1 (6 bases). CDR1 and CDR2 from the germline V gene are SGHTA and FQGTGA. This CDR3 region has 15 residues. V was shortened by 2 bases and J by 4 bases, with 12 bases between the two germline ends. The CDR3: CASSLSITGYNEQFF. DNA of the CDR3: TGTGCCAGCAGCTTATCGATTACAGGGTACAATGAGCAGTTCTTC.

As for this clone: A junction boundary mismatches the germline segment, possibly from a read error. The CDR3 spells CASSLSEIQETQYF. CDR3 DNA: TGTGCTAGCAGCTTATCCGAGATCCAAGAGACCCAGTACTTC. This chain links TRBV7-7 with TRBJ2-5; D not resolved. This CDR3 is 14 amino acids long. The germline gives CDR1 SSHAT, CDR2 FNYEAQ (reference sequence). The entire variable domain, with the rest obtained from reference TRBV7-7 and TRBJ2-5, is as follows: GAGVSQSPRYKVTKRGQDVTLRCDPISSHATLYWYQQALGQGPEFLTYFNYEAQPDKSGLPSDRFSAERPEGSISTLTIQRTEQRDSAMYRCASSLSEIQETQYFGPGTRLLVL.

The V and J genes are TRBV11-3 and TRBJ1-2; 7 bases align to TRBD1. Germline V CDR1 and CDR2: SGHNT, YENEEA. Trimming took 5 bases from V and 3 from J; bases not matched to a gene: 9. The CDR3 runs 15 residues. CDR3 in DNA: TGTGCCAGCAGCCCAGACAGGGTACTAGACTATGGCTACACCTTC. Translation gives CASSPDRVLDYGYTF.

V is TRBV11-1 and J is TRBJ1-2; no firm D call. V was pared by 5 bases and J by 3 bases, with 10 bases between. CDR1 and CDR2 (germline): SGHAT, FQDESV (reference sequence). CDR3 length: 13 amino acids. The chain's CDR3 is CASSADSYYGYTF. CDR3 sequence (DNA): TGTGCCAGCAGCGCGGACTCTTACTATGGCTACACCTTC.

J is TRBJ1-6 and V is TRBV27, with D possibly being TRBD1 (5 bases). The V end was cut by 2 bases, the J end by 0 bases, with 11 bases between. This CDR3 spans 17 amino acids. In germline, CDR1 is MNHEY, CDR2 SMNVEV (reference sequence). CDR3 coding DNA: TGTGCCAGCAGTTTAGTCGGGGGGAGCTCCTATAATTCACCCCTCCACTTT. This translates into CASSLVGGSSYNSPLHF.